The 25 T cell receptor beta chains listed next were all sequenced from one sample in a study of blood T cell repertoires in COVID-19 (dated by TCRdb to about 2020). Library prep was done by the immunoSEQ multiplex PCR assay. The clones in this table, taken by TCRdb from immuneACCESS, are in-frame only. Not every clone is retained; where verified, under half of the shortfall comes from an unresolved V gene, and the cause of the rest is unknown. The sample records about 120,000 clones, approximately 85% of which are singletons. Of the sample, about a sixth is held by the ten largest clones. Material for sequencing was peripheral blood. All receptors come from a man under 40 with COVID-19, enrolled during active disease.

The gene calls are TRBV19 and TRBJ2-1; D is uncertain. This CDR3 comprises 13 residues. The germline gives CDR1 LNHDA, CDR2 SQIVND (reference sequence). V gave up 9 bases and J gave up 7 bases, with 16 bases separating them. CDR3 in amino acids: CASALTPTNEQFF. Written as DNA, the CDR3 is TGTGCCAGCGCCCTCACGCCTACGAATGAGCAGTTCTTC.

The chain employs TRBV7-9 and TRBJ2-7; possibly TRBD1 for D (6 bases). With 5 bases removed from V and 1 base from J, the gap between germline ends came to 12 bases. The CDR3 length is 14 residues. The germline CDR1 and CDR2 sequences are SEHNR and FQNEAQ (reference sequence). The DNA of the CDR3 is TGTGCCAGCAGCAAGACACAGGGTTCCTACGAGCAGTACTTC. It translates to CASSKTQGSYEQYF.

A few counts support this clone. This chain connects TRBV4-3 to TRBJ2-4; 8 nucleotides agree with TRBD1. The ends lost 1 base at V and 3 bases at J; junction bases unmatched: 2. In germline, CDR1 is LGHNA, CDR2 YSLEER. This CDR3 is 15 amino acids long. The CDR3 nucleotides read TGCGCCAGCAGCCAAGGGGACAGGAGCAAAAACATTCAGTACTTC. Translation gives CASSQGDRSKNIQYF.

This clone was counted a few times. The chain's CDR3 is CASSRTGDGSSPLHF. The DNA of the CDR3 is TGTGCCAGCAGCAGGACAGGGGACGGGAGTTCACCCCTCCACTTT. The chain has TRBV11-3 and TRBJ1-6; 9 bases are a match to TRBD1. CDR1 SGHNT and CDR2 YENEEA come from the germline V gene. The trim removed 5 bases at V and 9 bases at J, leaving 8 bases unmatched. The CDR3 extends over 15 amino acids.

This chain uses TRBV5-4 with TRBJ2-3, with D tentatively TRBD2 (6 bases). V was shortened by 4 bases and J by 2 bases, with 14 bases between the two germline ends. The CDR3 consists of 15 residues. The germline CDR1 and CDR2 sequences are SGHNT and YYREEE (reference sequence). CDR3 region: CASSTRDFHTDTQYF. The CDR3 bases are TGTGCCAGCAGCACCCGGGACTTTCACACAGATACGCAGTATTTT.

This clone was seen many times. The chain uses TRBV19 and TRBJ1-5, with TRBD1 as a possible D gene (6 bases). Germline loops: CDR1 LNHDA, CDR2 SQIVND (reference sequence). The CDR3 has 13 residues. V was clipped by 6 bases and J by 6 bases, with 12 bases between them. CDR3 in DNA: TGTGCCAGTAGCGTACAGGGTGGTCAGCCCCAGCATTTT. Protein product: CASSVQGGQPQHF.

Here the CDR3 reads CASSSGTTRTLTQYF. CDR3 DNA: TGTGCCAGCAGCTCGGGGACTACCCGCACTCTAACGCAGTATTTT. The chain combines TRBV5-5 with TRBJ2-3, with 7 bases that match TRBD2. Trimming took 3 bases from V and 9 from J; bases not matched to a gene: 13. The CDR3 totals 15 residues. Germline V CDR1 and CDR2: SGHKS, YYEKEE (reference sequence).

As for this clone: Other DNA sequences of this sample code for an identical CDR3. The chain joins TRBV4-1 to TRBJ2-7, with 8 bases fitting TRBD2. The CDR3 is made up of 15 amino acids. Looked up from germline, CDR1 is MGHRA and CDR2 is YSYEKL. The trim removed 1 base at V and 1 base at J, leaving 3 bases unmatched. The CDR3 spells CASSQATSGSYEQYF. The CDR3 region has the DNA TGCGCCAGCAGCCAAGCCACTAGCGGTTCCTACGAGCAGTACTTC.

This chain joins TRBV6-5 and TRBJ1-5; possibly TRBD1 for D (6 bases). V was trimmed by 5 bases and J by 10 bases, leaving 15 bases between them. The CDR3 totals 13 residues. Germline V CDR1 and CDR2: MNHEY, SVGAGI. DNA of the CDR3: TGTGCCAGCAGTCAGGGGTTAAAGGGTCCCCAGCATTTT. This translates into CASSQGLKGPQHF.

A few counts support this clone. The CDR3 sequence: CASSIEIGQGRYEQYF. Here the CDR3 DNA reads TGTGCCAGTAGTATAGAGATTGGACAGGGACGCTACGAGCAGTACTTC. The genes are TRBV19 and TRBJ2-7, with 8 nucleotides matching TRBD1. The germline V gene has CDR1 LNHDA and CDR2 SQIVND (reference sequence). The CDR3 runs 16 residues. Unmatched junction bases numbered 7, after V lost 0 bases and J lost 3 bases.

There are a few counts of this clone. V usage is TRBV4-3 and J usage is TRBJ2-6; D is undetermined. V lost 3 bases and J lost 0, with 9 bases in between. CDR3 length: 16 residues. Germline assignment: CDR1 LGHNA and CDR2 YSLEER. CDR3 amino acids: CASSQGSNSGANVLTF. CDR3 DNA sequence: TGCGCCAGCAGCCAGGGCAGCAACTCTGGGGCCAACGTCCTGACTTTC.

This clone was recorded only once. The chain combines TRBV30 with TRBJ2-2; D might be TRBD1 (6 bases). The CDR3 is 12 amino acids. From germline, CDR1 is GTSNPN and CDR2 SVGIG (reference sequence). Trimming took off 2 bases at V and 7 bases at J, with 8 bases between the two ends. CDR3 sequence (DNA): TGTGCCTGGAGTCAGGGGTACGGGGAGCTGTTTTTT. Residues: CAWSQGYGELFF.

CDR3 region: CASSQGTSGDNEQFF. The CDR3 nucleotides read TGTGCCAGCAGCCAGGGGACTAGCGGGGACAATGAGCAGTTCTTC. J is TRBJ2-1 and V is TRBV3-1 (or the pseudogene TRBV3-2); TRBD2 agrees at 13 bases. The germline V gene encodes CDR1 LGHDT and CDR2 YNNKEL (reference sequence). V dropped 3 bases and J dropped 5; count of bases not matched to a gene: 1. The CDR3 consists of 15 residues.

The chain uses TRBV6-6 and TRBJ1-6; D call uncertain. The CDR3 contains 15 residues. Deletions cut 5 bases from V and 4 bases from J, with 12 bases between. Germline V lookup: CDR1 MNHNY, CDR2 SVGAGI (reference sequence). The CDR3 nucleotides read TGTGCCAGCAGTCCCCGTGGAGGTTATAATTCACCCCTCCACTTT. As protein: CASSPRGGYNSPLHF.

The V gene is TRBV20-1, the J gene TRBJ2-7, with 7 positions matching TRBD1. The CDR3 loop spans 14 amino acids. V was pared by 3 bases and J by 2 bases, with 7 bases of the junction left unmatched. The germline gives CDR1 DFQATT, CDR2 SNEGSKA (reference sequence). This chain's CDR3 is CSASVGTDPYEQYF. CDR3 DNA sequence: TGCAGTGCTAGTGTTGGGACAGATCCCTACGAGCAGTACTTC.

The V gene is TRBV24-1, the J gene TRBJ2-7, with D tentatively TRBD1 (6 bases). The CDR3 is 16 residues long. Germline V gene sequence: CDR1 KGHDR, CDR2 SFDVKD. V was cut by 6 bases and J by 2 bases, with 19 bases left in between. The CDR3: CATSTTPGHSPYEQYF. The CDR3 region has the DNA TGTGCCACCAGTACTACTCCGGGACATTCCCCCTACGAGCAGTACTTC.

V is TRBV18 and J is TRBJ1-1; 7 positions match TRBD1. Germline V gene lookup returns CDR1 KGHSH and CDR2 LQKENI. V shed 3 bases, J shed 1 base, and the junction held 8 bases outside the gene matches. CDR3 length: 16 amino acids. CDR3 coding DNA: TGTGCCAGCTCACCGCCATATCAGGGGGGGAACACTGAAGCTTTCTTT. Encoded protein: CASSPPYQGGNTEAFF.

V and J are TRBV29-1 and TRBJ1-3, with TRBD1 identical over 7 bases. Germline values: CDR1 SQVTM, CDR2 ANQGSEA. The CDR3 runs to 14 residues. J lost 3 bases, V lost 3 bases, and 5 bases had no gene match. Here the CDR3 DNA reads TGCAGCGTTGATGAACAGGGGTTTGGAAACACCATATATTTT. It encodes CSVDEQGFGNTIYF.

The genes are TRBV9 and TRBJ1-2; D is possibly TRBD1 (6 bases). This CDR3 is built from 15 residues. Germline V gene sequence: CDR1 SGDLS, CDR2 YYNGEE. V was trimmed by 3 bases and J by 4 bases, leaving 16 bases between them. CDR3 in amino acids: CASSASGHISYGYTF. CDR3 nucleotides: TGTGCCAGCAGCGCTTCGGGACATATATCCTATGGCTACACCTTC.

The J gene is TRBJ2-6, the V gene TRBV7-3, with D possibly being TRBD1 (5 bases). The germline V and J ends were trimmed by 2 bases and 0 bases, with 8 bases remaining between them. CDR1 and CDR2 from the germline V gene are SGHTA and FQGTGA. This CDR3 comprises 16 residues. The CDR3: CASSLDSNSGANVLTF. In DNA form, the CDR3 reads TGTGCCAGCAGCTTAGACAGCAACTCTGGGGCCAACGTCCTGACTTTC.

This sequence joins TRBV29-1 and TRBJ2-3; the match to TRBD2 covers 12 bases. From germline, CDR1 is SQVTM and CDR2 ANQGSEA. V shed 3 bases and J 1 base; nucleotides not matched to a gene: 8. The CDR3 totals 17 residues. Written as DNA, the CDR3 is TGCAGCGTTGATCTAGCGGGGGGGAGGTTGGGCACAGATACGCAGTATTTT. Translating gives CSVDLAGGRLGTDTQYF.

The count of this clone is one. The V call is TRBV6-5, the J call TRBJ2-7; D remains ambiguous. Germline V gene sequence: CDR1 MNHEY, CDR2 SVGAGI. This CDR3 is 13 amino acids long. V dropped 6 bases and J dropped 2 bases, with 11 bases sitting between them. CDR3 amino acids: CASRGEDTYEQYF. The CDR3 region has the DNA TGTGCCAGCAGAGGTGAGGATACCTACGAGCAGTACTTC.

CDR3 region: CASCRGEGTEAFF. The DNA for the CDR3 is TGCGCCAGCTGTCGGGGGGAAGGCACTGAAGCTTTCTTT. This rearrangement joins TRBV5-1 to TRBJ1-1; D is possibly TRBD1 (5 bases). From germline, CDR1 is SGHRS and CDR2 YFSETQ. The CDR3 spans 13 residues. V lost 7 bases and J 4 bases, leaving 14 bases between the germline ends.

This rearrangement joins TRBV9 to TRBJ2-1, with a weak D call TRBD2 (5 bases). CDR1 is SGDLS and CDR2 is YYNGEE in the germline V gene. The CDR3 is 15 residues long. The V and J ends lost 0 bases and 6 bases respectively, with 13 bases between them. CDR3 nucleotide sequence: TGTGCCAGCAGCGTAGGTAGCGTAGCCCTCAATGAGCAGTTCTTC. As protein: CASSVGSVALNEQFF.

The chain has TRBV28 and TRBJ1-1; 7 bases fit TRBD1. The CDR3 runs to 14 residues. Germline CDR1 MDHEN, CDR2 SYDVKM. The trim removed 7 bases at V and 0 bases at J, leaving 5 bases unmatched. This chain's CDR3 is CASKKGQLNTEAFF. The DNA for the CDR3 is TGTGCCAGCAAAAAGGGACAGTTGAACACTGAAGCTTTCTTT.